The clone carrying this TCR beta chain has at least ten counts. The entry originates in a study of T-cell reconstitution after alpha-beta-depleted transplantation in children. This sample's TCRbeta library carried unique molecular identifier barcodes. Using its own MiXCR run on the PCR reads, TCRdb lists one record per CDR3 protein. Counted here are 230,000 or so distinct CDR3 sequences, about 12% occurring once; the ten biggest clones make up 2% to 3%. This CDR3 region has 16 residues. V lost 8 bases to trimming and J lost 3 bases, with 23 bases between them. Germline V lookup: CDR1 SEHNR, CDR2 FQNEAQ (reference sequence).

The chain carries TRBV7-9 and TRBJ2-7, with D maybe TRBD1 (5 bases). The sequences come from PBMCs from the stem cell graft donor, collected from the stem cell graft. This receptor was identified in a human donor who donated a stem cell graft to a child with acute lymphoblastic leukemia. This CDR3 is CASEMWTPENHYEQYF. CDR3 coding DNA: TGTGCCAGCGAAATGTGGACACCCGAAAATCACTACGAGCAGTACTTC.